Shown below are 12 T cell receptor beta chains from a single sample sequenced in a study of regulatory T cells in long-lasting Graves disease (dated by TCRdb to the early 2020s). The library was made by multiplex PCR. TCRdb lists the instrument as Illumina HiSeq 4000. TCR beta libraries were built with iRepertoire HTBI primers and Arm-PCR amplification of CDR3 regions. Clones were called with MiXCR by TCRdb after fastp trimmed the public reads at Q25, and only in-frame beta chains were retained. Rows are combined by CDR3 protein, so each entry shows the most common genes and DNA. This sample holds under 350,000 distinct CDR3 sequences; roughly a fifth were observed only once. The ten largest make up approximately 60% of the sample. The time point label for this specimen denotes: persistent/refractory GD, antithyroid drugs over 5 years with positive TRAb. For both TCR sequencing and RNA sequencing, RNA was extracted from PBMCs using TRIzol.

The sequencing here drew on peripheral blood mononuclear cells (PBMCs), taken when the disease was refractory, from a patient treated with antithyroid drugs. These receptors originate from a female donor with Graves disease.

The J gene is TRBJ2-7, the V gene TRBV27; D ambiguous. The CDR3 covers 13 residues. The V end lost 6 bases, the J end lost 0 bases, and 9 bases lay between the germline ends. CDR1 and CDR2 from the germline V gene are MNHEY and SMNVEV (reference sequence). CDR3 in amino acids: CASRPDDSYEQYF. In nucleotides, the CDR3 is TGTGCCAGCAGACCCGATGACTCCTACGAGCAGTACTTC.

There are many counts of this clonotype. This chain joins TRBV18 and TRBJ2-4, with D unresolved. Trimming stripped 2 bases from V and 0 bases from J, with 5 bases between. The CDR3 loop spans 14 amino acids. Germline values: CDR1 KGHSH, CDR2 LQKENI. The CDR3 sequence: CASSPELAKNIQYF. In nucleotides, the CDR3 is TGTGCCAGCTCACCAGAGCTAGCCAAAAACATTCAGTACTTC.

Note on this clonotype: This may come from a read error, since a much larger clone is one base off. V usage is TRBV27 and J usage is TRBJ2-5, with 14 bases fitting TRBD2. CDR1 and CDR2 from the germline V gene are MNHEY and SMNVEV (reference sequence). V was pared by 6 bases and J by 3 bases, with 0 bases of the junction left unmatched. The CDR3 runs to 14 residues. CDR3 in amino acids: CASRGLAGEETQYF. For the CDR3, the DNA is TGTGCCAGCAGGGGACTAGCGGGAGAAGAGACCCAGTACTTC.

CDR3 bases: TGTGCCAGCAGTTCTACCGGGACACGGGAGACCCAGTACTTC. This encodes CASSSTGTRETQYF. The chain links TRBV12-3 or TRBV12-4 to TRBJ2-5; D may be TRBD1 (6 bases). The CDR3 length is 14 residues. Trimming removed 4 bases at V and 5 bases at J, with 14 bases between.

The V gene is TRBV12-3 or TRBV12-4, the J gene TRBJ1-6; 7 nucleotides line up with TRBD1. The CDR3 has 15 amino acids. Trimming removed 5 bases from V and 7 bases from J; junction bases left unmatched: 8. CDR3 sequence (DNA): TGTGCCAGCAGTGGGGGGGACAGCGGGAATTCACCCCTCCACTTT. This codes for CASSGGDSGNSPLHF.

The chain is built from TRBV7-2 and TRBJ2-1; D uncertain. CDR3 length: 13 amino acids. V lost 5 bases and J 6 bases, leaving 11 bases between the germline ends. Germline V gives CDR1 SGHTA, CDR2 FQGNSA. The CDR3 is CASSPRAFNEQFF. DNA for the CDR3: TGTGCCAGCAGCCCCCGGGCCTTCAATGAGCAGTTCTTC.

The J gene is TRBJ2-7, the V gene TRBV11-3; 8 bases map to TRBD1. The CDR3 totals 15 residues. From germline, CDR1 is SGHNT and CDR2 YENEEA. The V gene end was trimmed by 5 bases and the J gene end by 3 bases; junction bases not matched to a gene: 9. The CDR3, as DNA: TGTGCCAGCAGCCAGTCTTACAGGGGGGACTACGAGCAGTACTTC. This codes for CASSQSYRGDYEQYF.

This clonotype was counted many times. V is TRBV11-2 and J is TRBJ2-5; unclear D gene. Looked up from germline, CDR1 is SGHAT and CDR2 is FQNNGV. The length of the CDR3 is 13 residues. V was clipped by 1 base and J by 5 bases, with 8 bases between them. The CDR3 nucleotides are TGTGCCAGCAGCTTAGCAATGAGCGAGACCCAGTACTTC. It specifies CASSLAMSETQYF.

This clonotype came up many times. The chain couples TRBV20-1 to TRBJ1-4; 7 bases agree with TRBD1. J was trimmed by 7 bases and V by 5 bases; bases with no gene match: 7. The germline V gene has CDR1 DFQATT and CDR2 SNEGSKA (reference sequence). The CDR3 has 13 residues. The DNA for the CDR3 is TGCAGTGCTGAAGGGGGCAGGGGTGAAAAACTGTTTTTT. It yields the protein CSAEGGRGEKLFF.

V usage is TRBV4-3 and J usage is TRBJ2-7, with 13 bases that match TRBD2. Trimming took 3 bases from V and 4 from J; bases not matched to a gene: 12. This CDR3 comprises 18 residues. CDR1 and CDR2 from the germline V gene are LGHNA and YSLEER. The CDR3 nucleotides read TGCGCCAGCAGCCAGACCGGACTAGCGGGGGATCCCCGGTACGAGCAGTACTTC. Translation gives CASSQTGLAGDPRYEQYF.

The chain combines TRBV5-1 with TRBJ2-3; 8 bases match TRBD2. The CDR3 runs to 14 residues. Germline V gene lookup returns CDR1 SGHRS and CDR2 YFSETQ. The V segment lost 2 bases and the J segment 11 bases; nucleotides outside the gene matches: 10. The CDR3 loop reads CASSFGAGESGQYF. In DNA, the CDR3 is TGCGCCAGCAGCTTCGGAGCGGGGGAGAGCGGGCAGTATTTT.

This chain links TRBV15 with TRBJ2-3; 9 nucleotides agree with TRBD2. The junction had 8 bases not matched to a gene; V was cut back by 1 base and J by 6 bases. This CDR3 comprises 16 residues. CDR1 is LNHNV and CDR2 is YYDKDF in the germline V gene (reference sequence). CDR3 sequence reads: CATSRARLAGSDTQYF. The CDR3 coding sequence is TGTGCCACCAGCAGAGCGCGGCTAGCGGGATCGGATACGCAGTATTTT.